The next 12 T cell receptor beta chains were all read from a single sample in a study of radiation and T cells in renal cell carcinoma. Only in-frame clones appear in the TCRdb table, and some are missing; sequencing was by immunoSEQ multiplex PCR. The data show about 95,000 clones, 80% to 90% seen once. The sample's time point: baseline pretreatment blood. Treatment defined: 15 Gy SBRT to primary tumor, nephrectomy 4 weeks later. Sequencing used blood, obtained from a patient whose treatment included radiotherapy and nephrectomy. The receptors were sampled from a middle-aged man with renal cell carcinoma.

This clone showed up just a few times. The V and J genes are TRBV2 and TRBJ1-1; no clear D. The CDR3 is 12 residues long. V dropped 9 bases and J dropped 0 bases, with 8 bases sitting between them. CDR1 and CDR2 from the germline V gene are SNHLY and FYNNEI. This CDR3 reads CASRRMNTEAFF. Written as DNA, the CDR3 is TGTGCCAGTAGGAGGATGAACACTGAAGCTTTCTTT.

The chain uses TRBV4-3 and TRBJ2-2, with 9 bases fitting TRBD1. Per germline, CDR1 LGHNA and CDR2 YSLEER. J gave up 5 bases and V 5 bases, and 9 bases lay outside the gene matches. The CDR3 has 16 amino acids. The CDR3 protein is CASSAILDRGTGELFF. CDR3 sequence (DNA): TGCGCCAGCAGCGCAATCCTCGACAGGGGGACCGGGGAGCTGTTTTTT.

V usage is TRBV19 and J usage is TRBJ2-2; D call uncertain. Germline lookup yields CDR1 LNHDA and CDR2 SQIVND (reference sequence). V was cut by 2 bases and J by 4 bases, with 8 bases left in between. This CDR3 is built from 14 residues. This CDR3 is CASSIFNPTGELFF. The CDR3 nucleotides are TGTGCCAGTAGTATATTCAACCCCACCGGGGAGCTGTTTTTT.

The chain joins TRBV21-1 to TRBJ2-7; the D call in the table, TRBD2, was not verified against the DNA. TRBV21-1 is a pseudogene locus. The CDR3 runs to 16 residues. Here the CDR3 DNA reads TGTGCCAGCGAAGAGGGGACTAGCGCTTTCTCCTACGAGCAGTACTTC. Protein: CASEEGTSAFSYEQYF.

The gene calls are TRBV4-1 and TRBJ1-2, with 7 bases identical to TRBD1. With 1 base clipped from V and 4 bases from J, the junction kept 3 bases outside the gene matches. Germline-derived CDR1 and CDR2 are MGHRA and YSYEKL. CDR3 length: 14 residues. Here the CDR3 DNA reads TGCGCCAGCAGCCAAGTCTACAGGGGCTATGGCTACACCTTC. Amino acid sequence: CASSQVYRGYGYTF.

The rearrangement links TRBV18 to TRBJ1-2; no firm D call. The CDR3 has 12 amino acids. Germline CDR1 reads KGHSH; CDR2 reads LQKENI. The V gene lost 2 bases and the J gene lost 6 bases, with 7 bases spanning the gap. The CDR3 region has the DNA TGTGCCAGCTCACCAGGGCGTGATGGCTACACCTTC. The encoded protein is CASSPGRDGYTF.

The genes are TRBV5-5 and TRBJ1-6; 11 bases are shared with TRBD1. V was clipped by 2 bases and J by 6 bases; unmatched bases: 7. The germline V gene has CDR1 SGHKS and CDR2 YYEKEE (reference sequence). The CDR3 consists of 17 residues. Here the CDR3 reads CASSLPGQGVINSPLHF. The CDR3 DNA follows: TGTGCCAGCAGCTTACCGGGACAGGGGGTGATTAATTCACCCCTCCACTTT.

This clone has just one count. This chain connects TRBV7-9 to TRBJ2-6, with 7 positions matching TRBD1. J was trimmed by 0 bases and V by 3 bases; bases with no gene match: 2. The CDR3 runs 16 residues. CDR1 and CDR2 from the germline V gene are SEHNR and FQNEAQ (reference sequence). This CDR3 is CASSFHRGSGANVLTF. DNA for the CDR3: TGTGCCAGCAGCTTTCACAGGGGCTCTGGGGCCAACGTCCTGACTTTC.

The chain joins TRBV7-2 to TRBJ1-4, with a weak D call TRBD1 (5 bases). The CDR3 is 15 residues long. Trimming stripped 1 base from V and 0 bases from J, with 6 bases between. From germline, CDR1 is SGHTA and CDR2 FQGNSA. CDR3 protein: CASSLVGATNEKLFF. The CDR3 nucleotides are TGTGCCAGCAGCTTAGTGGGGGCAACTAATGAAAAACTGTTTTTT.

The chain has TRBV19 and TRBJ2-7; 7 bases map to TRBD1. CDR3 length: 15 amino acids. Germline V CDR1 and CDR2: LNHDA, SQIVND (reference sequence). V shed 5 bases and J 0 bases; nucleotides not matched to a gene: 7. Written as DNA, the CDR3 is TGTGCCAGTAGTGAACAGGGGACCAGCTCCTACGAGCAGTACTTC. Its protein is CASSEQGTSSYEQYF. The variable domain in full, completed from reference TRBV19 and TRBJ2-7, reads DGGITQSPKYLFRKEGQNVTLSCEQNLNHDAMYWYRQDPGQGLRLIYYSQIVNDFQKGDIAEGYSVSREKKESFPLTVTSAQKNPTAFYLCASSEQGTSSYEQYFGPGTRLTVT.

The rearrangement links TRBV10-3 to TRBJ1-3; tentative D call: TRBD1 (5 bases). The V gene lost 5 bases and the J gene lost 0 bases, with 14 bases spanning the gap. The germline V gene encodes CDR1 ENHRY and CDR2 SYGVKD. The CDR3 consists of 16 residues. CDR3 protein: CAISLGPSTSGNTIYF. DNA of the CDR3: TGTGCCATCAGTCTGGGACCTTCAACCTCTGGAAACACCATATATTTT.

The chain couples TRBV9 to TRBJ2-5; TRBD2 agrees at 7 bases. After removal of 4 bases from V and 1 base from J, the junction contained 10 bases not matched to a gene. CDR1 and CDR2 from the germline V gene are SGDLS and YYNGEE. CDR3 size: 16 residues. CDR3 sequence reads: CASSRRGVSTQETQYF. The CDR3 nucleotides are TGTGCCAGCAGCCGCCGGGGGGTGTCCACCCAAGAGACCCAGTACTTC.